The 32 T cell receptor beta chains below come from one sample, sequenced in a study of control samples from healthy donors and cancer patients. Sequencing was performed with immunoSEQ multiplex PCR; in TCRdb, only in-frame clones are kept and a portion is missing. Of under 200,000 clones in the sample, 91% are singletons; the top ten hold roughly 1.6%. Sequences were obtained from blood. All receptors come from a woman in her 30s in good health.

The rearrangement links TRBV7-9 to TRBJ1-6; 9 nucleotides match TRBD1. This CDR3 comprises 14 residues. Germline assignment: CDR1 SEHNR and CDR2 FQNEAQ (reference sequence). The V and J ends lost 4 bases and 9 bases, in that order; junction bases with no gene match: 4. This CDR3 reads CASSSRDRVSPLHF. In DNA, the CDR3 is TGTGCCAGCAGCTCCCGGGACAGGGTTTCACCCCTCCACTTT.

CDR3 region: CASSIVRGEDQPQHF. The CDR3 DNA reads TGTGCCAGTAGTATTGTTCGGGGGGAGGATCAGCCCCAGCATTTT. The chain uses TRBV19 and TRBJ1-5; possible D gene TRBD1, 5 bases. This CDR3 comprises 15 residues. The germline CDR1 and CDR2 sequences are LNHDA and SQIVND (reference sequence). The V gene lost 3 bases and the J gene lost 5 bases, with 14 bases spanning the gap.

This clone has just a few counts. The V and J genes are TRBV6-4 and TRBJ2-1, with 9 bases aligning to TRBD2. The V segment lost 5 bases and the J segment 4 bases; nucleotides outside the gene matches: 6. The CDR3 is 15 amino acids. CDR1 MRHNA and CDR2 SNTAGT come from the germline V gene. CDR3 in amino acids: CASSTSSGEYNEQFF. The DNA for the CDR3 is TGTGCCAGCAGTACGTCTAGCGGGGAGTACAATGAGCAGTTCTTC.

The rearrangement joins TRBV6-6 to TRBJ1-2; tentatively, D is TRBD1 (5 bases). The CDR3 runs to 13 residues. Trimming shortened V by 2 bases and J by 1 base, and 5 bases separated the two germline ends. Germline V gives CDR1 MNHNY, CDR2 SVGAGI (reference sequence). In DNA form, the CDR3 reads TGTGCCAGCAGTTACGGGGGTAACTATGGCTACACCTTC. Amino acids: CASSYGGNYGYTF.

V is TRBV9 and J is TRBJ1-2; TRBD1 matches 8 bases. Germline CDR1 SGDLS, CDR2 YYNGEE. The V segment lost 4 bases and the J segment 7 bases; nucleotides outside the gene matches: 6. This CDR3 contains 13 residues. The DNA of the CDR3 is TGTGCCAGCAGCACCCCACAGGGGGGTGGCTACACCTTC. It encodes CASSTPQGGGYTF.

The V and J genes are TRBV2 and TRBJ1-5; D is unclear. From germline, CDR1 is SNHLY and CDR2 FYNNEI. Trimming took off 2 bases at V and 0 bases at J, with 11 bases between the two ends. The CDR3 has 16 residues. The CDR3 loop is CASSETADYSNQPQHF. The CDR3 bases are TGTGCCAGCAGTGAAACGGCGGATTATAGCAATCAGCCCCAGCATTTT. The full variable domain, completed using reference TRBV2 and TRBJ1-5, is EPEVTQTPSHQVTQMGQEVILRCVPISNHLYFYWYRQILGQKVEFLVSFYNNEISEKSEIFDDQFSVERPDGSNFTLKIRSTKLEDSAMYFCASSETADYSNQPQHFGDGTRLSIL.

The chain carries TRBV5-4 and TRBJ2-3, with TRBD2 matching over 10 bases. The V gene's germline CDR1 is SGHNT and CDR2 YYREEE (reference sequence). After removal of 1 base from V and 4 bases from J, the junction contained 3 bases not matched to a gene. The CDR3 totals 15 residues. The DNA of the CDR3 is TGTGCCAGCAGCTTGCCTAGCGGGAGCGCAGATACGCAGTATTTT. Translated: CASSLPSGSADTQYF.

This clone was counted once. CDR3 sequence: CAISEMDRAGEKLFF. CDR3 sequence (DNA): TGTGCCATCAGTGAAATGGACAGGGCCGGGGAAAAACTGTTTTTT. The genes are TRBV10-3 and TRBJ1-4; TRBD1 agrees at 8 bases. The CDR3 totals 15 residues. Germline V lookup: CDR1 ENHRY, CDR2 SYGVKD. Trimming took 3 bases from V and 8 from J; bases not matched to a gene: 8.

Notes on this clone: The same CDR3 also results from other DNA sequences found in this sample. The rearrangement uses TRBV7-3 and TRBJ1-1; D is unclear. This CDR3 contains 13 residues. V dropped 1 base and J dropped 1 base, with 4 bases sitting between them. Germline CDR1 and CDR2: SGHTA and FQGTGA. The CDR3: CASSLSQNTEAFF. The CDR3 nucleotides read TGTGCCAGCAGCTTAAGTCAGAACACTGAAGCTTTCTTT.

In DNA, the CDR3 is TGTGCCAGCAGTTTCCGGGCCCCGGGGCCCCAGCATTTT. The encoded protein is CASSFRAPGPQHF. The V and J genes are TRBV12-3 or TRBV12-4 and TRBJ1-5; D unresolved. The CDR3 is 13 residues long. Trimming left V 3 bases short and J 9 bases short, with 12 bases between.

In its sample, this clone was seen a few times. The chain has TRBV7-9 and TRBJ2-1; D gene uncertain. CDR1 is SEHNR and CDR2 is FQNEAQ in the germline V gene (reference sequence). Trimming left V 5 bases short and J 4 bases short, with 6 bases between. The CDR3 has 12 amino acids. The CDR3 loop is CASSVWYNEQFF. The CDR3 nucleotides read TGTGCCAGCAGCGTCTGGTACAATGAGCAGTTCTTC. The full variable domain, completed using reference TRBV7-9 and TRBJ2-1, is DTGVSQNPRHKITKRGQNVTFRCDPISEHNRLYWYRQTLGQGPEFLTYFQNEAQLEKSRLLSDRFSAERPKGSFSTLEIQRTEQGDSAMYLCASSVWYNEQFFGPGTRLTVL.

The chain is built from TRBV7-2 and TRBJ1-5, with a possible D match to TRBD1 (6 bases). The V end lost 6 bases, the J end lost 4 bases, and 16 bases lay between the germline ends. This CDR3 contains 15 residues. The germline CDR1 and CDR2 sequences are SGHTA and FQGNSA. For the CDR3, the DNA is TGTGCCAGCAGGGAAGGAGGGGGGGCGAATCAGCCCCAGCATTTT. Residues: CASREGGGANQPQHF.

V usage is TRBV9 and J usage is TRBJ2-2, with 7 bases aligning to TRBD1. Germline assignment: CDR1 SGDLS and CDR2 YYNGEE. With V trimmed by 0 bases and J by 3 bases, 8 bases remained unmatched. The CDR3 runs to 17 residues. CDR3 coding DNA: TGTGCCAGCAGCGTAGGGAGAGGGGGCGAGTACACCGGGGAGCTGTTTTTT. Its protein product is CASSVGRGGEYTGELFF.

The V call is TRBV7-2, the J call TRBJ2-7; 7 bases match TRBD2. V dropped 5 bases and J dropped 2; count of bases not matched to a gene: 9. This CDR3 has 15 residues. Germline CDR1 reads SGHTA; CDR2 reads FQGNSA. The chain's CDR3 is CASSETGLPTYEQYF. CDR3 nucleotide sequence: TGTGCCAGCAGCGAGACGGGACTACCGACCTACGAGCAGTACTTC.

The chain links TRBV18 to TRBJ1-4; D gene ambiguous. CDR1 KGHSH and CDR2 LQKENI come from the germline V gene. Trimming took off 4 bases at V and 3 bases at J, with 9 bases between the two ends. CDR3 size: 14 residues. This CDR3 is CASSQGSPNEKLFF. For the CDR3, the DNA is TGTGCCAGCTCACAAGGGAGCCCTAATGAAAAACTGTTTTTT.

The chain is built from TRBV9 and TRBJ2-7; 10 bases map to TRBD2. The V segment lost 0 bases and the J segment 2 bases; nucleotides outside the gene matches: 5. The germline V gene has CDR1 SGDLS and CDR2 YYNGEE. The CDR3 has 16 amino acids. For the CDR3, the DNA is TGTGCCAGCAGCGTAGCAGCTAGCGGGGGCCCCTACGAGCAGTACTTC. It is translated as CASSVAASGGPYEQYF.

The genes are TRBV11-3 and TRBJ2-1; 8 nucleotides line up with TRBD2. The CDR3 loop spans 15 amino acids. Germline CDR1 is SGHNT and CDR2 is YENEEA. The V segment lost 1 base and the J segment 6 bases; nucleotides outside the gene matches: 5. The CDR3 DNA is TGTGCCAGCAGCTTAGGGACTAGCTCCCTCAATGAGCAGTTCTTC. Translation: CASSLGTSSLNEQFF.

The gene calls are TRBV7-9 and TRBJ1-3, with unresolved D. This CDR3 region has 14 residues. The germline CDR1 and CDR2 sequences are SEHNR and FQNEAQ (reference sequence). V lost 5 bases to trimming and J lost 2 bases, with 10 bases between them. CDR3 in DNA: TGTGCCAGCAGCACCCAGGTCCCTGGAAACACCATATATTTT. Translated, it gives CASSTQVPGNTIYF.

The V and J genes are TRBV6-4 and TRBJ2-3; the D is unclear. The CDR3 consists of 12 residues. Germline loops: CDR1 MRHNA, CDR2 SNTAGT. V lost 4 bases and J lost 2, with 4 bases in between. CDR3 in amino acids: CASSVFTDTQYF. The CDR3, as DNA: TGTGCCAGCAGTGTTTTCACAGATACGCAGTATTTT.

The CDR3 region is CASSLFGGGSSYNEQFF. In DNA, the CDR3 is TGTGCCAGCAGTTTATTTGGGGGGGGAAGCTCCTACAATGAGCAGTTCTTC. The V and J genes are TRBV28 and TRBJ2-1; 7 positions agree with TRBD2. Per the germline V gene, CDR1 is MDHEN and CDR2 is SYDVKM. J lost 0 bases, V lost 1 base, and 6 bases had no gene match. The CDR3 is made up of 17 amino acids.

The chain couples TRBV6-6 to TRBJ1-2; D gene uncertain. The CDR3 loop spans 13 amino acids. Trimming stripped 6 bases from V and 2 bases from J, with 10 bases between. The germline V gene encodes CDR1 MNHNY and CDR2 SVGAGI (reference sequence). The DNA of the CDR3 is TGTGCCAGCAGCATTGACGCAAACTATGGCTACACCTTC. Its translation is CASSIDANYGYTF.

This clone was seen only once. This chain joins TRBV19 and TRBJ2-7; TRBD1 aligns across 7 bases. The germline V gene has CDR1 LNHDA and CDR2 SQIVND (reference sequence). The junction had 9 bases not matched to a gene; V was cut back by 5 bases and J by 5 bases. The CDR3 sequence is 14 residues long. CDR3 nucleotide sequence: TGTGCCAGTAGTGCACAGGGGTATGTGAACGAGCAGTACTTC. Translated, it gives CASSAQGYVNEQYF.

The chain is built from TRBV6-6 and TRBJ1-5; no firm D call. There are 13 residues in the CDR3. Germline loops: CDR1 MNHNY, CDR2 SVGAGI (reference sequence). The V end was cut by 6 bases, the J end by 5 bases, with 11 bases between. The CDR3 coding sequence is TGTGCCAGCAGCCCCTGGCTGGATCAGCCCCAGCATTTT. The encoded protein is CASSPWLDQPQHF.

The rearrangement joins TRBV7-9 to TRBJ1-2, with D possibly TRBD1 on 6 matching bases. Germline V CDR1 and CDR2: SEHNR, FQNEAQ (reference sequence). V dropped 2 bases and J dropped 5 bases, with 9 bases sitting between them. This CDR3 is 13 amino acids long. CDR3: CASSLQGRYGYTF. CDR3 nucleotide sequence: TGTGCCAGCAGCTTACAGGGGAGGTATGGCTACACCTTC.

The rearrangement links TRBV18 to TRBJ1-3; D is unresolved. Germline V lookup: CDR1 KGHSH, CDR2 LQKENI. The V and J ends lost 3 bases and 7 bases respectively, with 10 bases between them. The CDR3 runs to 13 residues. The CDR3 is CASSPASWNTIYF. For the CDR3, the DNA is TGTGCCAGCTCACCGGCGTCCTGGAACACCATATATTTT.

This chain joins TRBV4-1 and TRBJ1-2; D uncertain. The V end lost 4 bases, the J end lost 5 bases, and 11 bases lay between the germline ends. The CDR3 extends over 13 amino acids. Germline values: CDR1 MGHRA, CDR2 YSYEKL. DNA for the CDR3: TGCGCCAGCAGCCCCGGCAGATTATATGGCTACACCTTC. Protein sequence: CASSPGRLYGYTF.

V is TRBV10-3 and J is TRBJ1-6; 7 nucleotides agree with TRBD1. The CDR3 totals 16 residues. Per the germline V gene, CDR1 is ENHRY and CDR2 is SYGVKD. J gave up 5 bases and V 1 base, and 5 bases lay outside the gene matches. The CDR3 loop is CAISEWRGRNNSPLHF. For the CDR3, the DNA is TGTGCCATCAGTGAGTGGAGGGGGCGTAATAATTCACCCCTCCACTTT.

The chain uses TRBV6-6 and TRBJ1-2, with 7 bases identical to TRBD1. V was pared by 6 bases and J by 4 bases, with 8 bases of the junction left unmatched. The CDR3 is 14 residues long. The germline gives CDR1 MNHNY, CDR2 SVGAGI (reference sequence). CDR3: CASSRQGPSYGYTF. The CDR3 nucleotides are TGTGCCAGCAGCCGACAGGGACCCTCCTATGGCTACACCTTC.

The chain couples TRBV30 to TRBJ2-7; the D gene is possibly TRBD1 (5 bases). Trimming pared 0 bases from V and 2 bases from J, leaving 11 bases between. CDR3 length: 14 amino acids. CDR1 and CDR2 from the germline V gene are GTSNPN and SVGIG (reference sequence). This CDR3 reads CAWSVGVNPYEQYF. CDR3 DNA sequence: TGTGCCTGGAGTGTAGGGGTGAACCCCTACGAGCAGTACTTC.

As to this clone: Other nucleotide sequences in the sample specify the same CDR3. The gene calls are TRBV28 and TRBJ1-2, with a possible D match to TRBD1 (5 bases). Trimming took off 2 bases at V and 5 bases at J, with 6 bases between the two ends. The germline V gene encodes CDR1 MDHEN and CDR2 SYDVKM. CDR3 length: 12 residues. In DNA form, the CDR3 reads TGTGCCAGCAGTTTAAAGGGGTATGGCTACACCTTC. Translating gives CASSLKGYGYTF.

This chain connects TRBV3-1 (or the pseudogene TRBV3-2) to TRBJ2-1; D is unclear. Trimming left V 2 bases short and J 5 bases short, with 7 bases between. The CDR3 is 13 residues long. In germline, CDR1 is LGHDT, CDR2 YNNKEL (reference sequence). As DNA, the CDR3 is TGTGCCAGCAGCCAAACCGGACACAATGAGCAGTTCTTC. The encoded protein is CASSQTGHNEQFF.

The chain joins TRBV30 to TRBJ1-5, with TRBD1 identical over 7 bases. Germline assignment: CDR1 GTSNPN and CDR2 SVGIG (reference sequence). The CDR3 has 14 amino acids. V was pared by 0 bases and J by 4 bases, with 3 bases of the junction left unmatched. CDR3 DNA: TGTGCCTGGAGTGTCAAACAGGGGAATCAGCCCCAGCATTTT. It yields the protein CAWSVKQGNQPQHF.